The 17 T cell receptor beta chains in this list originate from one sample, sequenced in a study of identical twins. TCRdb passed the 5' RACE reads through MiXCR, listing each CDR3 protein once. The repertoire holds 200,000 to 300,000 distinct CDR3 sequences, with roughly a tenth as singletons. The sequenced sample was memory T cells sorted from blood. All receptors come from a man in his fifties or sixties in good health.

The genes are TRBV20-1 and TRBJ1-5; D perhaps matches TRBD1 (6 bases). Trimming shortened V by 0 bases and J by 10 bases, and 19 bases separated the two germline ends. The V gene's germline CDR1 is DFQATT and CDR2 SNEGSKA (reference sequence). The CDR3 has 15 amino acids. As DNA, the CDR3 is TGCAGTGCTAGAGATAGTAGGGGCAGGGGTTCACCCCAGCATTTT. Its translation: CSARDSRGRGSPQHF.

Ten or more counts support this clonotype. The chain is built from TRBV20-1 and TRBJ2-5, with TRBD1 matching 7 bases. Germline lookup yields CDR1 DFQATT and CDR2 SNEGSKA (reference sequence). J gave up 4 bases and V 2 bases, and 4 bases lay outside the gene matches. This CDR3 spans 13 amino acids. The CDR3 DNA reads as TGCAGTGCTAGAAAACCAGGGGGAGAGACCCAGTACTTC. This translates into CSARKPGGETQYF.

This clonotype was observed at least ten times. The V call is TRBV5-1, the J call TRBJ2-3; D possibly corresponds to TRBD1 (5 bases). Germline V gene lookup returns CDR1 SGHRS and CDR2 YFSETQ. V dropped 4 bases and J dropped 0 bases, with 15 bases sitting between them. There are 16 residues in the CDR3. CDR3 in amino acids: CASSRGHPQSTDTQYF. The CDR3 coding sequence is TGCGCCAGCAGCCGCGGACACCCCCAAAGCACAGATACGCAGTATTTT.

This clonotype was picked up one time. One base away lies a much larger clone, so this may be a sequencing read error. J is TRBJ1-2 and V is TRBV3-1, with 7 bases identical to TRBD1. Germline assignment: CDR1 LGHDT and CDR2 YNNKEL (reference sequence). This CDR3 contains 12 residues. CDR3 sequence reads: CASSRTGYGHTF. CDR3 nucleotides: TGTGCCAGCAGCCGGACAGGATATGGCCACACCTTC.

The J gene is TRBJ2-5, the V gene TRBV7-9; D might be TRBD2 (5 bases). Germline V lookup: CDR1 SEHNR, CDR2 FQNEAQ (reference sequence). The CDR3 sequence is 15 residues long. With 2 bases removed from V and 5 bases from J, the gap between germline ends came to 15 bases. The CDR3 spells CASSLLFGVGETQYF. The CDR3 DNA reads as TGTGCCAGCAGCTTATTGTTCGGGGTCGGGGAGACCCAGTACTTC.

This clonotype has at least ten counts. The gene calls are TRBV6-1 and TRBJ1-1, with D unresolved. CDR1 MNHNS and CDR2 SASEGT come from the germline V gene. Trimming took off 6 bases at V and 0 bases at J, with 8 bases between the two ends. The CDR3 totals 13 residues. Here the CDR3 reads CASSRTVNTEAFF. For the CDR3, the DNA is TGTGCCAGCAGCCGGACGGTGAACACTGAAGCTTTCTTT.

This clonotype was observed many times. The chain combines TRBV12-3 or TRBV12-4 with TRBJ1-5; D gene ambiguous. The CDR3 spans 15 residues. V was cut by 6 bases and J by 2 bases, with 14 bases left in between. DNA of the CDR3: TGTGCCAGCAGCCCCGGCGGAATGGGCAATCAGCCCCAGCATTTT. Its protein product is CASSPGGMGNQPQHF.

The V call is TRBV7-2, the J call TRBJ2-7, with 9 positions matching TRBD2. This CDR3 has 12 residues. V was pared by 5 bases and J by 7 bases, with 3 bases of the junction left unmatched. Germline V lookup: CDR1 SGHTA, CDR2 FQGNSA. The CDR3 loop is CASSAGGREQYF. The DNA of the CDR3 is TGTGCCAGCAGCGCGGGAGGGAGGGAGCAGTACTTC.

This clonotype is labeled as medium-sized. This sequence joins TRBV29-1 and TRBJ1-4; maybe TRBD1 (5 bases). CDR1 is SQVTM, CDR2 ANQGSEA, per germline. The CDR3 totals 13 residues. The V gene lost 4 bases and the J gene lost 5 bases, with 11 bases spanning the gap. As DNA, the CDR3 is TGCAGCGTTGGTGGGGCTCCAAATGAAAAACTGTTTTTT. It is translated as CSVGGAPNEKLFF.

There are many counts of this clonotype. The chain uses TRBV5-6 and TRBJ2-2, with D possibly matching TRBD1 (5 bases). Germline CDR1 and CDR2: SGHDT and YYEEEE. With 4 bases removed from V and 4 bases from J, the gap between germline ends came to 17 bases. The CDR3 length is 16 residues. The CDR3 DNA reads as TGTGCCAGCAGCCTTACGCGACAGATTAGCACCGGGGAGCTGTTTTTT. As protein: CASSLTRQISTGELFF.

The chain employs TRBV12-5 and TRBJ2-2; 12 nucleotides align to TRBD2. The ends lost 2 bases at V and 4 bases at J; junction bases unmatched: 8. The CDR3 length is 18 residues. Germline V lookup: CDR1 LGHNT, CDR2 FRNRAP. The CDR3 is CASGLTLAGGPGTGELFF. CDR3 bases: TGTGCTAGTGGTTTGACTCTAGCGGGAGGGCCGGGCACCGGGGAGCTGTTTTTT.

The chain uses TRBV3-1 and TRBJ2-1; D is unclear. V lost 1 base and J lost 8, with 6 bases in between. Germline V gene lookup returns CDR1 LGHDT and CDR2 YNNKEL (reference sequence). The CDR3 is 12 residues long. CDR3 amino acids: CASSQGIDEQFF. CDR3 sequence (DNA): TGTGCCAGCAGCCAAGGTATCGATGAGCAGTTCTTC.

This clonotype was seen many times. V is TRBV7-9 and J is TRBJ2-2, with D hard to call. The CDR3 is 14 residues long. Germline CDR1 and CDR2: SEHNR and FQNEAQ (reference sequence). Trimming pared 1 base from V and 3 bases from J, leaving 6 bases between. CDR3 sequence: CASSLGRDTGELFF. The DNA of the CDR3 is TGTGCCAGCAGCTTAGGTCGGGACACCGGGGAGCTGTTTTTT.

Only a few counts were recorded for this clonotype. The chain is built from TRBV6-1 and TRBJ1-1; possibly TRBD1 for D (6 bases). V was cut by 8 bases and J by 7 bases, with 20 bases left in between. The CDR3 is made up of 14 amino acids. The germline gives CDR1 MNHNS, CDR2 SASEGT. The CDR3 sequence: CASGEDSLGGEAFF. CDR3 bases: TGTGCCAGCGGAGAGGACAGCTTGGGCGGTGAAGCTTTCTTT.

This clonotype was picked up many times. The chain carries TRBV7-2 and TRBJ2-7; TRBD1 or TRBD2 may be the D gene (5 bases each). Per germline, CDR1 SGHTA and CDR2 FQGNSA. V lost 0 bases and J 4 bases, leaving 13 bases between the germline ends. CDR3 size: 15 residues. In DNA form, the CDR3 reads TGTGCCAGCAGCTTAGCCCTGGGGGTTGAATACGAGCAGTACTTC. Translating gives CASSLALGVEYEQYF.

The CDR3 loop reads CSASEHAGNIQYF. The CDR3 nucleotides read TGCAGTGCTAGTGAGCATGCGGGGAACATTCAGTACTTC. The chain links TRBV20-1 to TRBJ2-4, with a tentative D call TRBD2 (6 bases). Germline CDR1 is DFQATT and CDR2 is SNEGSKA (reference sequence). CDR3 length: 13 amino acids. V was pared by 3 bases and J by 7 bases, with 13 bases between.

V and J are TRBV11-2 and TRBJ2-2; D unresolved. Germline V gene sequence: CDR1 SGHAT, CDR2 FQNNGV. The length of the CDR3 is 16 residues. Trimming took 3 bases from V and 2 from J, leaving 13 bases between them. DNA of the CDR3: TGTGCCAGCAGCTTTAGGCGGCAGGTTAACACCGGGGAGCTGTTTTTT. This translates into CASSFRRQVNTGELFF.